This T cell receptor beta chain emerged from a study of cytomegalovirus exposure and HLA in healthy donors. Whole-study findings and limits: The sole available immune exposure information was CMV serostatus.

The CDR3 runs to 14 residues. Trimming removed 4 bases from V and 8 bases from J; junction bases left unmatched: 7. Germline-derived CDR1 and CDR2 are MNHNY and SVGAGI (reference sequence). For this clone: The antigen is undetermined.

Researchers ran the PCR with 60 Vbeta and 13 Jbeta primers. Assay: immunoSEQ multiplex PCR; the TCRdb copy retains only in-frame clones and omits some. Of 180,000 or so clones listed, just under 80% are singletons. The TCR comes from a woman in her 30s in good health and CMV-seronegative. The sequencing sample was made of PBMCs. The chain carries TRBV6-6 and TRBJ1-4; 7 nucleotides align to TRBD1. Here the CDR3 DNA reads TGTGCCAGCAGTTCAAGGGGGACAGAAGAAAAACTGTTTTTT. Protein product: CASSSRGTEEKLFF.